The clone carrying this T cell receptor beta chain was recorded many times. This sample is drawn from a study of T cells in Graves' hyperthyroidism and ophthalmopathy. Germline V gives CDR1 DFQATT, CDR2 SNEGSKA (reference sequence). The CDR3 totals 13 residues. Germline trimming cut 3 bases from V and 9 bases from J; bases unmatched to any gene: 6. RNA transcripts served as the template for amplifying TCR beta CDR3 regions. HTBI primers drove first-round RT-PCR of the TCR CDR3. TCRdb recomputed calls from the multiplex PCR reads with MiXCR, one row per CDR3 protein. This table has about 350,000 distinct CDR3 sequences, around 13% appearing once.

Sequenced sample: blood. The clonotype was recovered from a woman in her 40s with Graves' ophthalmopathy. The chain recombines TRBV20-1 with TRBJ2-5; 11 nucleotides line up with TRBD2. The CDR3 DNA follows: TGCAGTGCTAGTGATCTAGCGGGGGGTTCCCAGTACTTC. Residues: CSASDLAGGSQYF.